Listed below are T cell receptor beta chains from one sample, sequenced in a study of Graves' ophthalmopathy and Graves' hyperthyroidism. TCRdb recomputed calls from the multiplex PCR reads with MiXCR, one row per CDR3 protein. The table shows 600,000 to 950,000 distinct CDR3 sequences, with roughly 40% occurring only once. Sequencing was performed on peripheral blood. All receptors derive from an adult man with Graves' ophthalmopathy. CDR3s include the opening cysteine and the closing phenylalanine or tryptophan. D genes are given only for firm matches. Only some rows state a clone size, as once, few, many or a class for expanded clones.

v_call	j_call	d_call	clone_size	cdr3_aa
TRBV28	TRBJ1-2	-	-	CASRTQLNYGYTF
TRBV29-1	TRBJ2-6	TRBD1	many	CSVGQGLGSGANVLTF
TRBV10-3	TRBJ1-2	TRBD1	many	CAISKTGGYGYTF
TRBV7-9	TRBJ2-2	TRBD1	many	CASRAGQGTNTGELFF
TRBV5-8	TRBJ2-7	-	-	CASSLTVLCEQYF
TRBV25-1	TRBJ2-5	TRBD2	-	CATRGWGGTEETQYF
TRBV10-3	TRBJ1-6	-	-	CASSYGTYNNSPLHF
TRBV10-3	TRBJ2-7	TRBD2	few	CASSYSTSGSYEQYF
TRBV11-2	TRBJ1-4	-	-	CASSLNPDRREKLFF
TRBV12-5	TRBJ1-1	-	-	CASGSDYTEAFF
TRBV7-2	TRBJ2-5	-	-	CASSSVRRLNQETQYF
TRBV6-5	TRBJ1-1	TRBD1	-	CASSSLGQGQNTEAFF
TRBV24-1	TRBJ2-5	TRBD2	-	CATFSPGLAGGGSQETQYF
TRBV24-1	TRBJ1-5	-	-	CASSLYSGSNQPQHF
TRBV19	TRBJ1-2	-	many	CASSIQGRDYGYTF
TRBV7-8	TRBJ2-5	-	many	CASSLSPQTQYF
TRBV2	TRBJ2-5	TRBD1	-	CATELDRGGETQYF
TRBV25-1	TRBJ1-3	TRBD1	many	CASSGTGATGNTIYF
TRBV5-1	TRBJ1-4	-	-	CASSLGISDLATNEKLFF
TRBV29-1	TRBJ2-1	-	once	CSVDGLSPEQFF
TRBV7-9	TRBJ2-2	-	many	CASSERRNTGELFF
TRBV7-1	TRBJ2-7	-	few	CASSKTETYEQYF
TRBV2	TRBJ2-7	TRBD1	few	CASRTRTGVGSREQYF
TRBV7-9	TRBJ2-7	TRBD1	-	CASSPGTGVITYEQYF
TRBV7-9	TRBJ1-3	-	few	CASSLPWTEFTGNTIYF
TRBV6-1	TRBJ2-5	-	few	CASSEGGTQETQYF
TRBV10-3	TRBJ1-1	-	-	CAISETARGTEAFF
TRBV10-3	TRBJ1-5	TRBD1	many	CAISVRTGDINQPQHF
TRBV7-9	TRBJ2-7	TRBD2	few	CASSFTSGGSYEQYF
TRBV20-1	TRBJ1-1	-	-	CSATGQGYTEAFF
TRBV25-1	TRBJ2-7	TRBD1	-	CASSSSGQGYEQYF
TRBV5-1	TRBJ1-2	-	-	CASSLEQGSGYGYTF
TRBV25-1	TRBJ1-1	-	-	CASSQGTVGTEAFF
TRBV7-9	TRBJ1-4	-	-	CASSLIGNEKLFF
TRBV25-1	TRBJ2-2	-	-	CASSGVAENTGELFF
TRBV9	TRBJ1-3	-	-	CASSSGRPGNTIYF
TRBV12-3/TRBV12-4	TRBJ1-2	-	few	CASSFAQGHGYTF
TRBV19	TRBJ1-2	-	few	CASLTKSNYGYTF